The rows below give T cell receptor beta chains drawn from one sample of a study of T cell changes during pregnancy in multiple sclerosis. Here immunoSEQ multiplex PCR was the method, and the copy in TCRdb shows in-frame clones only, minus some. Of under 110,000 clones in the sample, around 90% are singletons; the top ten hold 2.5% to 4%. The sample in question was peripheral blood, obtained in the second trimester of pregnancy. Receptor source: a female donor with multiple sclerosis, enrolled in a pregnancy study. Each CDR3 is given with its conserved first and last residue. The D gene is left open where the match is weak. Clone size is given for some rows only: seen once, a few or many times, or a class if the clone is expanded.

>NA|TRBV15|NA|TRBJ2-3
CATSRDVTSTDTQYF
TGTGCCACCAGCAGAGATGTCACTAGCACAGATACGCAGTATTTT
>NA|TRBV5-1|NA|TRBJ2-7
CASSLRPAGDEQYF
TGCGCCAGCAGCTTGCGGCCCGCAGGCGACGAGCAGTACTTC
>NA|TRBV6-5|TRBD2|TRBJ2-7
CASSYGSSGSGEQYF
TGTGCCAGCAGTTATGGTTCTAGCGGGAGCGGGGAGCAGTACTTC
>NA|TRBV29-1|NA|TRBJ1-5
CSVAGGGNQPQHF
TGCAGCGTTGCCGGGGGTGGCAATCAGCCCCAGCATTTT
>NA|TRBV4-2|TRBD2|TRBJ2-7
CASSQEASGTYEQYF
TGTGCCAGCAGCCAAGAGGCTAGCGGGACCTACGAGCAGTACTTC
>NA|TRBV5-6|NA|TRBJ1-2
CASSFLSDYGYTF
TGTGCCAGCAGCTTTCTCTCAGACTATGGCTACACCTTC
>NA|TRBV15|TRBD1|TRBJ2-5
CATSRDPSTGGGETQYF
TGTGCCACCAGCAGAGATCCCAGTACAGGGGGCGGTGAGACCCAGTACTTC
>NA|TRBV19|NA|TRBJ1-2
CASSMTDYGYTF
TGTGCCAGTAGTATGACAGACTATGGCTACACCTTC
>NA|TRBV7-9|NA|TRBJ1-4
CASSLGRHRTNEKLFF
TGTGCCAGCAGCTTAGGGCGACACAGGACTAATGAAAAACTGTTTTTT
>NA|TRBV19|NA|TRBJ1-5
CASSKEGALDSNQPQHF
TGTGCCAGTAGTAAGGAAGGAGCGCTCGATAGCAATCAGCCCCAGCATTTT
>NA|TRBV23-1|NA|TRBJ2-3
CASSTSPRARDTQYF
TGCGCCAGCAGCACCTCCCCGAGGGCCCGGGATACGCAGTATTTT
>NA|TRBV18|TRBD2|TRBJ2-5
CASSPIAGGPGETQYF
TGTGCCAGCTCACCAATAGCGGGAGGGCCCGGGGAGACCCAGTACTTC
>NA|TRBV7-8|NA|TRBJ2-1
CASSLGGAVGNEQFF
TGTGCCAGCAGCTTGGGGGGAGCCGTTGGGAATGAGCAGTTCTTC
>once|TRBV7-9|NA|TRBJ1-2
CASSQSRLTRGYGYTF
TGTGCCAGCAGCCAGTCAAGACTCACTCGTGGGTATGGCTACACCTTC
>NA|TRBV28|NA|TRBJ2-7
CASSFETGTGEQYF
TGTGCCAGCAGTTTCGAGACAGGGACTGGCGAGCAGTACTTC
>NA|TRBV15|NA|TRBJ2-5
CATSRDSAGPPETQYF
TGTGCCACCAGCAGAGATTCGGCGGGGCCTCCAGAGACCCAGTACTTC
>NA|TRBV5-8|NA|TRBJ1-1
CASSPRRFRGESEAFF
TGTGCCAGCAGCCCCAGACGATTCCGGGGGGAATCCGAAGCTTTCTTT
>NA|TRBV19|NA|TRBJ2-2
CASDPTGTNTGELFF
TGTGCCAGTGACCCCACCGGGACGAACACCGGGGAGCTGTTTTTT
>NA|TRBV6-1|NA|TRBJ1-1
CASSMRGPTEAFF
TGTGCCAGCAGCATGCGGGGGCCCACTGAAGCTTTCTTT
>NA|TRBV5-1|NA|TRBJ1-2
CASSFFGGGTKVGYTF
TGCGCCAGCAGCTTTTTTGGGGGAGGAACTAAGGTTGGCTACACCTTC
>NA|TRBV28|NA|TRBJ1-2
CASSLWDPGTNYGYTF
TGTGCCAGCAGTTTATGGGACCCCGGGACAAACTATGGCTACACCTTC
>once|TRBV7-6|NA|TRBJ2-3
CASSSSNTDGEESDTQYF
TGTGCCAGCAGCTCCTCTAACACTGACGGAGAAGAATCAGATACGCAGTATTTT
>NA|TRBV5-1|TRBD2|TRBJ2-1
CASSSLAGGYNEQFF
TGCGCCAGCAGCTCGTTAGCGGGAGGCTACAATGAGCAGTTCTTC
>NA|TRBV11-2|NA|TRBJ1-5
CASSLGDTYNQPQHF
TGTGCCAGCAGCTTAGGGGACACTTACAATCAGCCCCAGCATTTT
>NA|TRBV4-2|NA|TRBJ2-5
CASSQGSSQETQYF
TGTGCCAGCAGCCAAGGCAGTTCCCAAGAGACCCAGTACTTC
>NA|TRBV5-1|NA|TRBJ2-1
CASSLLTSDEQFF
TGCGCCAGCAGCTTGTTAACGAGCGATGAGCAGTTCTTC
>NA|TRBV7-9|TRBD2|TRBJ2-3
CASSSARGGDRDTQYF
TGTGCCAGCAGCAGCGCCCGGGGGGGAGATAGAGATACGCAGTATTTT
>once|TRBV6-1|NA|TRBJ2-7
CASSAVSYEQYF
TGTGCCAGCTCCGCAGTCTCCTACGAGCAGTACTTC
>NA|TRBV29-1|TRBD1|TRBJ1-4
CSVLRQGRGEKLFF
TGCAGCGTGCTAAGACAGGGGAGGGGGGAAAAACTGTTTTTT
>NA|TRBV29-1|TRBD1|TRBJ2-2
CSVAPGQGRTGELFF
TGCAGCGTTGCACCGGGACAGGGTCGTACCGGGGAGCTGTTTTTT
>NA|TRBV28|TRBD1|TRBJ1-1
CASSDIRDSRRAFF
TGTGCCAGCAGCGACATCCGGGACAGCCGACGGGCTTTCTTT
>NA|TRBV2|TRBD1|TRBJ2-5
CASERQGALQETQYF
TGTGCCAGCGAAAGACAGGGGGCCCTTCAAGAGACCCAGTACTTC
>NA|TRBV4-2|TRBD1|TRBJ1-2
CASSQGVTRQGRGGYTF
TGTGCCAGCAGCCAAGGGGTGACCCGACAGGGGAGAGGCGGCTACACCTTC
>NA|TRBV19|NA|TRBJ1-4
CASTTSGYNEKLFF
TGTGCCAGTACCACCTCAGGGTATAATGAAAAACTGTTTTTT
>NA|TRBV7-2|NA|TRBJ2-1
CASSLSLGGNEQFF
TGTGCCAGCAGCTTAAGTCTAGGAGGGAATGAGCAGTTCTTC
>NA|TRBV11-2|NA|TRBJ2-2
CASTRGTGELFF
TGTGCCAGCACCAGGGGCACCGGGGAGCTGTTTTTT
>NA|TRBV9|NA|TRBJ2-7
CASSVGPAPSGEQYF
TGTGCCAGCAGCGTAGGCCCGGCCCCCTCGGGGGAGCAGTACTTC
>NA|TRBV19|TRBD2|TRBJ2-3
CASSYIAGSTDTQYF
TGTGCCAGTAGTTATATAGCGGGGAGCACAGATACGCAGTATTTT
>once|TRBV5-1|NA|TRBJ2-7
CASSWSSSYEQYF
TGCGCCAGCAGCTGGAGTAGCTCCTACGAGCAGTACTTC
>NA|TRBV29-1|NA|TRBJ2-3
CSSGGGTDTQYF
TGCAGCTCCGGGGGTGGTACAGATACGCAGTATTTT
>NA|TRBV6-4|TRBD2|TRBJ2-1
CASSVLAGPTSYNEQFF
TGTGCCAGCAGTGTTCTAGCGGGACCCACTTCCTACAATGAGCAGTTCTTC
>NA|TRBV7-2|NA|TRBJ2-7
CASSFRGQSYEQYF
TGTGCCAGCAGCTTTCGTGGACAGTCCTACGAGCAGTACTTC
>NA|TRBV5-1|NA|TRBJ2-1
CASSLEGTIPEQFF
TGCGCCAGCAGCTTGGAGGGGACAATCCCCGAGCAGTTCTTC
>NA|TRBV19|NA|TRBJ1-2
CASSLRQDGYTF
TGTGCCAGTAGTTTACGACAGGATGGCTACACCTTC
>NA|TRBV6-1|NA|TRBJ2-3
CASKSAGVDTQYF
TGTGCCAGCAAATCGGCAGGGGTAGATACGCAGTATTTT